This entry describes one TCR beta chain. Original methodology: Nucleated cell number was recorded as an estimate derived from reference gene primer amplification. Assay: immunoSEQ multiplex PCR; the TCRdb copy retains only in-frame clones and omits some. V and J calls and clone size are those listed in that table; D and trimming were worked out from the DNA. Of roughly 85,000 clones listed, around 74% are singletons. This entry comes from a study of blood T cell repertoires in COVID-19. Background on the study: PBMCs, B-cell-depleted T cells, or T cells were the source of the cDNA or gDNA that made up the material.

The CDR3 has 18 residues. CDR1 SGHTA and CDR2 FQGNSA come from the germline V gene. Trimming left V 2 bases short and J 1 base short, with 20 bases between. The sequencing input was peripheral blood. This TCR derives from a human donor in a cohort sampled during active COVID-19. The rearrangement uses TRBV7-2 and TRBJ2-5; weak D call: TRBD1 (5 bases). The CDR3 loop reads CASSLRGRNFHRQETQYF. The CDR3 DNA sequence: TGTGCCAGCAGCTTAAGGGGCAGAAATTTTCATCGCCAAGAGACCCAGTACTTC.